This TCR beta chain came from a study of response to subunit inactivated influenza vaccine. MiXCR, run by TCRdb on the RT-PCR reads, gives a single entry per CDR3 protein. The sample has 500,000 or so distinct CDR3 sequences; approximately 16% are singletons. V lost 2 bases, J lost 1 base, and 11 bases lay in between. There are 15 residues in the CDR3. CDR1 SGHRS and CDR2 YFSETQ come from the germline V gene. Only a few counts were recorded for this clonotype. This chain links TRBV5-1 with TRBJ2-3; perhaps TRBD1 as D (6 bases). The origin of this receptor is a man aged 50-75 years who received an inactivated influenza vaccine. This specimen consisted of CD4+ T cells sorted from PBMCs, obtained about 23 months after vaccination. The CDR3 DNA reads TGCGCCAGCAGCTTAACAGGGTTCGGCACAGATACGCAGTATTTT. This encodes CASSLTGFGTDTQYF.